A single sample is the source of the 7 T cell receptor beta chains below, sequenced in a study of blood T cells in healthy people across ages. A second PCR of roughly 7 to 11 cycles used a sample-barcoded 5' primer and a J-beta primer mix. TCRdb recomputed calls from the 5' RACE reads with MiXCR, one row per CDR3 protein. The data show 540,000 or so distinct CDR3 sequences, less than 60% seen once. Sequencing input: blood. These receptors came from an elderly man in good health.

The chain links TRBV7-2 to TRBJ2-7; 9 bases are a match to TRBD1. The CDR3 sequence is 15 residues long. Germline values: CDR1 SGHTA, CDR2 FQGNSA. The V segment lost 5 bases and the J segment 2 bases; nucleotides outside the gene matches: 7. The CDR3 nucleotides are TGTGCCAGCAGCCCTCGACAGGGGGGCGCCTACGAGCAGTACTTC. This encodes CASSPRQGGAYEQYF.

This chain links TRBV24-1 with TRBJ2-7; 9 nucleotides agree with TRBD2. The V and J ends lost 9 bases and 0 bases, in that order; junction bases with no gene match: 5. This CDR3 region has 14 residues. CDR1 and CDR2 (germline): KGHDR, SFDVKD. The DNA of the CDR3 is TGTGCCACCTTAGGACTAGCGACCTCCTACGAGCAGTACTTC. This translates into CATLGLATSYEQYF.

The sample holds a few counts of this clonotype. J is TRBJ2-1 and V is TRBV10-3; TRBD1 matches at 7 bases. The CDR3 runs 15 residues. After removal of 10 bases from V and 7 bases from J, the junction contained 16 bases not matched to a gene. Germline V CDR1 and CDR2: ENHRY, SYGVKD. CDR3 region: CATAGQGESNNEQFF. CDR3 DNA sequence: TGTGCCACTGCCGGGCAGGGGGAGTCCAATAATGAGCAGTTCTTC.

This chain uses TRBV6-2 or TRBV6-3 with TRBJ2-2; D is perhaps TRBD1 or TRBD2 (5 bases each). CDR1 is MNHEY and CDR2 is SVGEGT in the germline V gene. The CDR3 length is 14 residues. V lost 6 bases, J lost 6 bases, and 14 bases lay in between. This chain's CDR3 is CASRPGPRSGELFF. DNA for the CDR3: TGTGCCAGCAGGCCGGGACCTCGATCCGGGGAGCTGTTTTTT.

V and J are TRBV5-4 and TRBJ1-2; no firm D call. Germline values: CDR1 SGHNT, CDR2 YYREEE (reference sequence). Trimming took 4 bases from V and 4 from J, leaving 11 bases between them. This CDR3 comprises 13 residues. The chain's CDR3 is CASSPAGTYGYTF. In DNA, the CDR3 is TGTGCCAGCAGCCCAGCGGGAACCTATGGCTACACCTTC.

The V call is TRBV3-1, the J call TRBJ2-5; 11 bases fit TRBD2. V dropped 1 base and J dropped 2; count of bases not matched to a gene: 6. The CDR3 spans 17 residues. The V gene's germline CDR1 is LGHDT and CDR2 YNNKEL (reference sequence). In DNA form, the CDR3 reads TGTGCCAGCAGCCAAGCCAGACTAGCGGGACCACAAGAGACCCAGTACTTC. The encoded protein is CASSQARLAGPQETQYF.

The table lists this clonotype with a few counts. V gene TRBV20-1 combines with J gene TRBJ2-3; possible D gene TRBD2, 6 bases. V shed 6 bases and J shed 8 bases, with 21 bases lying between them. From germline, CDR1 is DFQATT and CDR2 SNEGSKA (reference sequence). The CDR3 has 14 residues. CDR3 loop: CSAPPQSSGLTQYF. CDR3 DNA: TGCAGTGCCCCCCCGCAGAGTAGCGGACTTACGCAGTATTTT.